This T cell receptor (beta chain) was captured in a study of identical twins. General study points: Findings came from cross-sectional statistics, without long-term follow-up of donors. Twins shared beta out-of-frame sequences in excess, but this excess was weaker.

This clonotype came up a few times. Antigen unknown. The CDR3 extends over 14 amino acids. Germline CDR1 and CDR2: SGDLS and YYNGEE. Between the trimmed V and J ends, which lost 4 bases and 2 bases, there was a span of 13 bases. A universal primer site arose from template switching, and cDNA bore unique molecular identifiers. TCRdb re-analysed the 5' RACE reads in MiXCR, keeping a single row per CDR3 protein. The sample includes 450,000 to 650,000 distinct CDR3 sequences, roughly 9.5% seen only once; the top ten take roughly 3%. Healthy Caucasians supplied all donations. These data also formed part of another study, on yellow fever vaccine responses in identical twins.

The sample comprised PBMCs. The sequence derives from a woman between 18 and 29 years old in good health. The chain combines TRBV9 with TRBJ2-7; possibly TRBD1 or TRBD2 for D (5 bases each). This CDR3 reads CASSFRDGAYEQYF. In DNA form, the CDR3 reads TGTGCCAGCAGCTTTCGGGACGGGGCCTACGAGCAGTACTTC.